This entry concerns a single T cell receptor (beta chain). This may stem from a read error, because a much larger clone lies one nucleotide away. Other DNA sequences of this sample code for an identical CDR3. Profiling relied on immunoSEQ multiplex PCR, and the TCRdb table lists in-frame clones only, not all of them. The sample shows over a million clones, about 74% of them seen only once. The sample is drawn from a study of shared clonotypes between healthy human individuals. The sample taken for sequencing was memory CD4+ T cells sorted from blood. Subset here: CD45RA-negative fraction. The TCR originated in a young man in good health.

The CDR3 loop reads CASSLDRETQYF. DNA of the CDR3: TGTGCCAGCAGCCTGGATCGGGAGACCCAGTACTTC. V and J are TRBV11-2 and TRBJ2-5; D unclear. Germline CDR1 is SGHAT and CDR2 is FQNNGV. V shed 5 bases and J shed 5 bases, with 9 bases lying between them. This CDR3 is built from 12 residues.